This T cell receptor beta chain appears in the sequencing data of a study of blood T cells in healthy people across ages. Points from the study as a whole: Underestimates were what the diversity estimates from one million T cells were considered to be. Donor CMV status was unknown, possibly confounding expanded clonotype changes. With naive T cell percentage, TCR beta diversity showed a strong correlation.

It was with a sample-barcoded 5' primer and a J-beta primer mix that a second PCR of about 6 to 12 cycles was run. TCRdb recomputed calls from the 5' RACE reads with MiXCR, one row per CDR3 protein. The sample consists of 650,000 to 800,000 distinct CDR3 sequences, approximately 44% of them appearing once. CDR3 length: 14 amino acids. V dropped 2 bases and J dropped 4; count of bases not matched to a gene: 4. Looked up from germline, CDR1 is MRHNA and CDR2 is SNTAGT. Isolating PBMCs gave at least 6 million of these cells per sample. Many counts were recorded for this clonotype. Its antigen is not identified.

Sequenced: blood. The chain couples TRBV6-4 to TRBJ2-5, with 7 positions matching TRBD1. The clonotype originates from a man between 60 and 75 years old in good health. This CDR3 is CASSDKKGAETQYF. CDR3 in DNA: TGTGCCAGCAGTGACAAAAAGGGGGCAGAGACCCAGTACTTC.